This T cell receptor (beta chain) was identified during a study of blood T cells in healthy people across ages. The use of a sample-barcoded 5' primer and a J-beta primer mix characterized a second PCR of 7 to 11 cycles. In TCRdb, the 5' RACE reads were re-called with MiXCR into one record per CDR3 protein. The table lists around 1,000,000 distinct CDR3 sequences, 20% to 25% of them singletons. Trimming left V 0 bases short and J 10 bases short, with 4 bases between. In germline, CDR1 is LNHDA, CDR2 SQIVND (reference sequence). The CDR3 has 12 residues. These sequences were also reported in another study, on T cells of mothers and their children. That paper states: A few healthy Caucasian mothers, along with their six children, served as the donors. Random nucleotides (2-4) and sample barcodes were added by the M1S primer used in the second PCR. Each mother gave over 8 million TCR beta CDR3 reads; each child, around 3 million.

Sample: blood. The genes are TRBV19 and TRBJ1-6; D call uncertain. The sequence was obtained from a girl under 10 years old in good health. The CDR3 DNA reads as TGTGCCAGTAGTATAGAGACGTCACCCCTCCACTTT. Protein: CASSIETSPLHF. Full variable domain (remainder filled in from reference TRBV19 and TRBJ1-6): DGGITQSPKYLFRKEGQNVTLSCEQNLNHDAMYWYRQDPGQGLRLIYYSQIVNDFQKGDIAEGYSVSREKKESFPLTVTSAQKNPTAFYLCASSIETSPLHFGNGTRLTVT.